This T cell receptor (beta chain) was identified in a study of shared clonotypes between healthy human individuals. Assay used: immunoSEQ multiplex PCR; TCRdb lists only in-frame clones, some missing. The table includes under 200,000 clones, 90% to 95% detected once. About this clone itself: Antigen specificity is unknown.

Study findings and constraints: Non-shared clonotypes had lower generation probabilities than those shared by all four donors.

The material sequenced was naive CD4+ T cells sorted from blood. Subset meaning: CD45RA+ positively selected. The sequence was obtained from a woman aged 30 to 39 in good health.

The CDR3 DNA reads as TGTGCCAGCAGCCAATCACATTGGGGCTACACCTTC. Its protein is CASSQSHWGYTF. The chain uses TRBV14 and TRBJ1-2; no firm D call. The ends were cut back, 2 bases at V and 8 bases at J, with 9 bases in the middle. CDR1 and CDR2 from the germline V gene are SGHDN and FVKESK. The CDR3 is 12 residues long.